This TCR beta chain was observed in a study of cytomegalovirus exposure and HLA in healthy donors. Points on this clone: As yet, its antigen is unknown.

Primers for the PCR totalled 60 Vbeta and 13 Jbeta. TCRdb keeps only in-frame clones here, not all; method: immunoSEQ multiplex PCR. The sample lists about 110,000 clones, roughly 70% seen once, with roughly 8% in the top ten. The CDR3 runs 16 residues. The germline V and J ends were trimmed by 1 base and 7 bases, with 17 bases remaining between them. From germline, CDR1 is LGHNA and CDR2 YNFKEQ. Findings and limits, study-wide: In a later analysis, the majority of CMV-associated beta chains seemingly showed HLA restriction.

This TCR was sampled from a man aged 40-55 years in good health and CMV-seronegative. The chain uses TRBV4-2 and TRBJ1-5; the D gene is possibly TRBD1 (5 bases). The sample taken for sequencing was PBMCs. CDR3 region: CASSQAPRGGTQPQHF. The CDR3 DNA reads TGTGCCAGCAGCCAAGCCCCCCGGGGGGGTACCCAGCCCCAGCATTTT.